These 28 T cell receptor beta chains were all obtained from the same sample, sequenced in a study of shared clonotypes between healthy human individuals. TCRdb's table, derived via immunoSEQ multiplex PCR, lists solely in-frame clones and lacks some. The table records under 2.5 million clones, under 95% of them present only once. The sequencing sample was made of naive CD4+ T cells from PBMCs. Subset here: CD45RA+ positively selected. Receptors originate from a man between 18 and 29 years old in good health. Some clones in this sample may be carry-over from other donors' samples.

The V and J genes are TRBV2 and TRBJ2-7; TRBD1 matches at 10 bases. The trim removed 5 bases at V and 6 bases at J, leaving 7 bases unmatched. CDR3 length: 14 residues. Germline CDR1 reads SNHLY; CDR2 reads FYNNEI. The CDR3 coding sequence is TGTGCCAGCAGTTACGCGGGACAGGGGAGCGAGCAGTACTTC. As protein: CASSYAGQGSEQYF. The full variable domain, rest sourced from reference TRBV2 and TRBJ2-7, is EPEVTQTPSHQVTQMGQEVILRCVPISNHLYFYWYRQILGQKVEFLVSFYNNEISEKSEIFDDQFSVERPDGSNFTLKIRSTKLEDSAMYFCASSYAGQGSEQYFGPGTRLTVT.

In regard to this clone: The sample carries other DNA sequences with the same CDR3. The chain recombines TRBV18 with TRBJ2-1; TRBD2 matches at 11 bases. Germline CDR1 KGHSH, CDR2 LQKENI. The CDR3 consists of 13 residues. V lost 4 bases, J lost 9 bases, and 2 bases stayed unmatched. CDR3 DNA: TGTGCCAGCTCACTAGGACTAGCGGGTGAGCAGTTCTTC. It yields the protein CASSLGLAGEQFF.

This clone came up once. The J gene is TRBJ2-7, the V gene TRBV5-1; D unresolved. The CDR3 is 13 amino acids. V was shortened by 0 bases and J by 6 bases, with 10 bases between the two germline ends. Germline V gene lookup returns CDR1 SGHRS and CDR2 YFSETQ. The CDR3: CASSLVSSLEQYF. CDR3 nucleotides: TGCGCCAGCAGCTTGGTTTCTTCTCTCGAGCAGTACTTC.

This clone showed up just once. V gene TRBV4-1 combines with J gene TRBJ2-7; D remains ambiguous. V was shortened by 0 bases and J by 3 bases, with 12 bases between the two germline ends. Per the germline V gene, CDR1 is MGHRA and CDR2 is YSYEKL. This CDR3 is built from 15 residues. CDR3 coding DNA: TGCGCCAGCAGCCAAGATATGTCAGCGAACTACGAGCAGTACTTC. Translation gives CASSQDMSANYEQYF.

About this clone itself: The identical CDR3 is also encoded by other nucleotide sequences in the sample. V gene TRBV28 combines with J gene TRBJ2-7, with D tentatively TRBD1 or TRBD2 (5 bases each). Looked up from germline, CDR1 is MDHEN and CDR2 is SYDVKM. This CDR3 is built from 15 residues. Trimming left V 6 bases short and J 0 bases short, with 15 bases between. The CDR3 sequence: CASSPSGTPSYEQYF. As DNA, the CDR3 is TGTGCCAGCAGCCCATCGGGGACGCCCTCCTACGAGCAGTACTTC.

The rearrangement joins TRBV28 to TRBJ1-5, with D tentatively TRBD1 (5 bases). Germline V lookup: CDR1 MDHEN, CDR2 SYDVKM. The CDR3 length is 15 residues. V was pared by 7 bases and J by 1 base, with 14 bases between. CDR3 protein: CASKGRVSSNQPQHF. As DNA, the CDR3 is TGTGCCAGCAAGGGCAGGGTGTCGAGCAATCAGCCCCAGCATTTT.

The chain combines TRBV4-3 with TRBJ1-1; D uncertain. In germline, CDR1 is LGHNA, CDR2 YSLEER. This CDR3 is built from 17 residues. Between the trimmed V and J ends, which lost 0 bases and 0 bases, there was a span of 14 bases. Here the CDR3 DNA reads TGCGCCAGCAGCCAAGAGATCTTCGGACGGATGAACACTGAAGCTTTCTTT. Its protein product is CASSQEIFGRMNTEAFF.

The chain links TRBV7-2 to TRBJ2-1, with D possibly being TRBD2 (5 bases). Germline V lookup: CDR1 SGHTA, CDR2 FQGNSA. Trimming stripped 5 bases from V and 6 bases from J, with 17 bases between. The length of the CDR3 is 15 residues. The CDR3 protein is CASSLRLRERNEQFF. For the CDR3, the DNA is TGTGCCAGCAGCCTCCGCCTGAGGGAACGCAATGAGCAGTTCTTC.

This clone was observed a few times. This sequence joins TRBV6-1 and TRBJ1-5, with D perhaps matching TRBD1 (5 bases). The CDR3 covers 14 residues. V lost 6 bases, J lost 6 bases, and 15 bases lay in between. Germline CDR1 MNHNS, CDR2 SASEGT. The CDR3 loop reads CASSVRQQGQPQHF. The CDR3 coding sequence is TGTGCCAGCAGCGTTCGGCAGCAGGGTCAGCCCCAGCATTTT.

The chain recombines TRBV5-1 with TRBJ2-7; TRBD2 aligns across 14 bases. Germline V gives CDR1 SGHRS, CDR2 YFSETQ. With V trimmed by 6 bases and J by 4 bases, 15 bases remained unmatched. This CDR3 contains 18 residues. CDR3 nucleotides: TGCGCCAGCACCACGTCGGGGGGGACTAGCGGGAGCTGGTACGAGCAGTACTTC. Amino acid sequence: CASTTSGGTSGSWYEQYF.

This sequence joins TRBV7-9 and TRBJ2-3; the D is unclear. This CDR3 region has 15 residues. Germline loops: CDR1 SEHNR, CDR2 FQNEAQ (reference sequence). Trimming shortened V by 6 bases and J by 4 bases, and 17 bases separated the two germline ends. The CDR3 loop is CASSQSMGKPDTQYF. As DNA, the CDR3 is TGTGCCAGCAGTCAATCAATGGGGAAACCAGATACGCAGTATTTT. Looking up the rest from reference TRBV7-9 and TRBJ2-3 gives the full variable domain: DTGVSQNPRHKITKRGQNVTFRCDPISEHNRLYWYRQTLGQGPEFLTYFQNEAQLEKSRLLSDRFSAERPKGSFSTLEIQRTEQGDSAMYLCASSQSMGKPDTQYFGPGTRLTVL.

About this clone: Germline and junction disagree at one end, which may indicate a read error. The chain is built from TRBV11-2 and TRBJ2-7, with 7 nucleotides matching TRBD2. Per germline, CDR1 SGHAT and CDR2 FQNNGV. The CDR3 has 15 residues. CDR3 nucleotides: TGTGCCAGCAGCCCTCAGACTAGCATCTCCCACGAGCAGTACTTC. Encoded protein: CASSPQTSISHEQYF.

The chain couples TRBV7-2 to TRBJ1-4; D unresolved. The V end was cut by 2 bases, the J end by 3 bases, with 16 bases between. Germline-derived CDR1 and CDR2 are SGHTA and FQGNSA. The CDR3 is 17 amino acids. For the CDR3, the DNA is TGTGCCAGCAGCTTACGGCCCCCCCGGGCAGCTAATGAAAAACTGTTTTTT. Translated: CASSLRPPRAANEKLFF.

This clone was detected only once. The chain uses TRBV6-5 and TRBJ2-7; D may be TRBD2 (5 bases). Trimming left V 6 bases short and J 2 bases short, with 17 bases between. The CDR3 consists of 15 residues. Germline CDR1 and CDR2: MNHEY and SVGAGI. DNA of the CDR3: TGTGCCAGCAGCTCTCATGGGGAGCGCACCTACGAGCAGTACTTC. It encodes CASSSHGERTYEQYF.

The CDR3 sequence: CASSEAHAAGGYTF. The CDR3 coding sequence is TGTGCCAGCAGTGAAGCGCATGCCGCTGGTGGCTACACCTTC. V and J are TRBV2 and TRBJ1-2; the D is unclear. Trimming left V 0 bases short and J 7 bases short, with 12 bases between. Germline assignment: CDR1 SNHLY and CDR2 FYNNEI. The CDR3 covers 14 residues.

The chain links TRBV11-2 to TRBJ2-1; 12 bases match TRBD2. Germline-derived CDR1 and CDR2 are SGHAT and FQNNGV. The CDR3 contains 16 residues. Unmatched junction bases numbered 9, after V lost 4 bases and J lost 8 bases. The CDR3 here is CASSSLGASGRDEQFF. The CDR3 bases are TGTGCCAGCAGCTCACTGGGGGCTAGCGGGAGGGATGAGCAGTTCTTC.

This chain links TRBV6-1 with TRBJ1-5; the D gene is possibly TRBD1 (6 bases). V was pared by 7 bases and J by 10 bases, with 14 bases between. Looked up from germline, CDR1 is MNHNS and CDR2 is SASEGT. This CDR3 has 12 amino acids. CDR3 nucleotide sequence: TGTGCCAGCACCTTAGCGACAGGACCCCAGCATTTT. Protein: CASTLATGPQHF.

This clone was observed once. The rearrangement uses TRBV28 and TRBJ1-2; D is perhaps TRBD1 (5 bases). V was trimmed by 5 bases and J by 6 bases, leaving 19 bases between them. The CDR3 loop spans 15 amino acids. The V gene's germline CDR1 is MDHEN and CDR2 SYDVKM. The CDR3 nucleotides read TGTGCCAGCAGTGGGGGAGGGCCAGCGCTCCATGGCTACACCTTC. It translates to CASSGGGPALHGYTF.

The V call is TRBV5-1, the J call TRBJ1-2; TRBD1 matches 7 bases. After removal of 0 bases from V and 8 bases from J, the junction contained 10 bases not matched to a gene. This CDR3 is 15 amino acids long. Looked up from germline, CDR1 is SGHRS and CDR2 is YFSETQ. The CDR3 here is CASSLALGQARGYTF. The CDR3 DNA reads TGCGCCAGCAGCTTGGCTCTTGGACAGGCGAGGGGCTACACCTTC. Supplemented by reference TRBV5-1 and TRBJ1-2, the full variable domain reads KAGVTQTPRYLIKTRGQQVTLSCSPISGHRSVSWYQQTPGQGLQFLFEYFSETQRNKGNFPGRFSGRQFSNSRSEMNVSTLELGDSALYLCASSLALGQARGYTFGSGTRLTVV.

The V call is TRBV11-2, the J call TRBJ1-1; D is unresolved. This CDR3 contains 15 residues. V was clipped by 2 bases and J by 2 bases, with 12 bases between them. Germline CDR1 SGHAT, CDR2 FQNNGV. Written as DNA, the CDR3 is TGTGCCAGCAGCTTACAATTAGGGTTAAACACTGAAGCTTTCTTT. Translation: CASSLQLGLNTEAFF.

The J gene is TRBJ1-4, the V gene TRBV28; 8 positions match TRBD1. CDR3 length equals 13 residues. V shed 5 bases, J shed 13 bases, and the junction held 9 bases outside the gene matches. CDR1 and CDR2 from the germline V gene are MDHEN and SYDVKM. The CDR3, as DNA: TGTGCCAGCAGTCCCCCGGGACAGGTGGGACTGTTTTTT. Translation: CASSPPGQVGLFF.

The gene calls are TRBV4-2 and TRBJ1-1; tentative D call: TRBD1 (6 bases). From germline, CDR1 is LGHNA and CDR2 YNFKEQ. The CDR3 extends over 15 amino acids. Trimming removed 1 base at V and 2 bases at J, with 11 bases between. The CDR3 coding sequence is TGTGCCAGCAGCCAAGCGGGGGCACTCAACACTGAAGCTTTCTTT. Its protein is CASSQAGALNTEAFF.

This rearrangement joins TRBV30 to TRBJ2-7; maybe TRBD1 (6 bases). CDR1 and CDR2 (germline): GTSNPN, SVGIG (reference sequence). This CDR3 region has 14 residues. With 5 bases removed from V and 3 bases from J, the gap between germline ends came to 17 bases. CDR3 protein: CAWGGPGRYYEQYF. The CDR3 DNA follows: TGTGCCTGGGGGGGCCCGGGACGGTACTACGAGCAGTACTTC.

V and J are TRBV27 and TRBJ2-3; TRBD2 agrees at 7 bases. Germline V CDR1 and CDR2: MNHEY, SMNVEV (reference sequence). This CDR3 is 15 amino acids long. J was trimmed by 5 bases and V by 2 bases; bases with no gene match: 7. The CDR3 loop is CASSLRRELGDTQYF. The CDR3 DNA reads as TGTGCCAGCAGTTTAAGGCGGGAGTTGGGAGATACGCAGTATTTT.

This chain links TRBV9 with TRBJ1-1, with D possibly being TRBD1 (5 bases). CDR1 is SGDLS and CDR2 is YYNGEE in the germline V gene. The length of the CDR3 is 14 residues. Deletions cut 0 bases from V and 8 bases from J, with 14 bases between. The CDR3 protein is CASSVGGSVGEAFF. The CDR3 region has the DNA TGTGCCAGCAGCGTAGGGGGCTCCGTCGGAGAAGCTTTCTTT.

V gene TRBV7-3 combines with J gene TRBJ1-5, with 12 bases lining up with TRBD1. Germline loops: CDR1 SGHTA, CDR2 FQGTGA. The CDR3 is made up of 15 amino acids. Trimming cost V 5 bases and J 6 bases; bases outside gene matches: 5. The DNA for the CDR3 is TGTGCCAGCAGCCAGGGACAGGGGGCCTCTCAGCCCCAGCATTTT. It translates to CASSQGQGASQPQHF.

As to this clone: Within the sample, other DNA sequences also encode this same CDR3. V usage is TRBV5-1 and J usage is TRBJ2-2, with 12 positions matching TRBD2. The CDR3 length is 15 residues. Germline lookup yields CDR1 SGHRS and CDR2 YFSETQ. The junction had 1 base not matched to a gene; V was cut back by 2 bases and J by 5 bases. The CDR3 sequence is CASSLGLAGTGELFF. Here the CDR3 DNA reads TGCGCCAGCAGCTTAGGACTAGCGGGGACCGGGGAGCTGTTTTTT. Complete variable domain (other parts from reference TRBV5-1 and TRBJ2-2): KAGVTQTPRYLIKTRGQQVTLSCSPISGHRSVSWYQQTPGQGLQFLFEYFSETQRNKGNFPGRFSGRQFSNSRSEMNVSTLELGDSALYLCASSLGLAGTGELFFGEGSRLTVL.

V and J are TRBV2 and TRBJ2-1, with D possibly being TRBD2 (6 bases). The V gene's germline CDR1 is SNHLY and CDR2 FYNNEI. CDR3 length: 15 amino acids. The germline V and J ends were trimmed by 3 bases and 3 bases, with 12 bases remaining between them. The CDR3 DNA follows: TGTGCCAGCAGTGAGATGCGGGGAAGCTACAATGAGCAGTTCTTC. Amino acid sequence: CASSEMRGSYNEQFF.